A single sample is the source of the 29 T cell receptor beta chains below, sequenced in a study of cytomegalovirus exposure and HLA in healthy donors. PCR was performed using 60 Vbeta and 13 Jbeta primers. TCRdb's copy holds only in-frame clones and misses some; the assay was immunoSEQ multiplex PCR. The repertoire holds hundreds of thousands of clones, with 78% as singletons. The sample comprised PBMCs. These receptors all stem from a male donor in good health and CMV-seronegative.

V gene TRBV5-1 combines with J gene TRBJ2-4; TRBD1 agrees at 7 bases. J was trimmed by 6 bases and V by 8 bases; bases with no gene match: 5. CDR3 length: 12 amino acids. Germline V gene lookup returns CDR1 SGHRS and CDR2 YFSETQ. The CDR3 DNA sequence: TGCGCCAGGAGACAGGGTTCAAACATTCAGTACTTC. Residues: CARRQGSNIQYF.

The rearrangement joins TRBV5-1 to TRBJ1-1; D is unclear. The germline CDR1 and CDR2 sequences are SGHRS and YFSETQ. Deletions cut 7 bases from V and 0 bases from J, with 16 bases between. This CDR3 is 15 amino acids long. This CDR3 reads CASEVGSMVNTEAFF. Written as DNA, the CDR3 is TGCGCCAGCGAGGTGGGGAGTATGGTGAACACTGAAGCTTTCTTT.

This clone was seen more than once but under ten times. This chain uses TRBV21-1 with TRBJ2-4; the table assigns TRBD2, which was not confirmed against the DNA. TRBV21-1 constitutes a pseudogene. The CDR3 is 19 amino acids. CDR3 loop: CASSKANRGSGEAKNIQYF. CDR3 DNA sequence: TGTGCCAGCAGCAAAGCGAATCGCGGGAGCGGGGAAGCCAAAAACATTCAGTACTTC.

The gene calls are TRBV7-3 and TRBJ1-1; D unresolved. In germline, CDR1 is SGHTA, CDR2 FQGTGA. Trimming removed 0 bases from V and 2 bases from J, with 10 bases in between. CDR3 length: 15 residues. The CDR3: CASSLTIRINTEAFF. CDR3 nucleotides: TGTGCCAGCAGCTTAACGATCAGAATCAACACTGAAGCTTTCTTT.

The V and J genes are TRBV5-5 and TRBJ1-2; D is perhaps TRBD1 (5 bases). V dropped 4 bases and J dropped 8 bases, with 18 bases sitting between them. CDR3 length equals 14 residues. Germline CDR1 is SGHKS and CDR2 is YYEKEE (reference sequence). This CDR3 reads CASSATGTDRGYTF. In DNA form, the CDR3 reads TGTGCCAGCAGCGCCACCGGGACTGACCGCGGCTACACCTTC.

The chain recombines TRBV18 with TRBJ1-1; D gene unclear. Trimming removed 0 bases at V and 5 bases at J, with 16 bases between. CDR3 size: 16 residues. Germline lookup yields CDR1 KGHSH and CDR2 LQKENI. CDR3 DNA sequence: TGTGCCAGCTCACCACCCCTTTTCCCGGGCGGGACTGAAGCTTTCTTT. Translating gives CASSPPLFPGGTEAFF.

This clone was seen only a few times. The V and J genes are TRBV5-1 and TRBJ1-5, with D perhaps TRBD1 (5 bases). The germline V gene has CDR1 SGHRS and CDR2 YFSETQ. V was cut by 4 bases and J by 0 bases, with 20 bases left in between. This CDR3 is built from 18 residues. The DNA for the CDR3 is TGCGCCAGCAGCCCCTACGGAGGGGAGAGTGATAGCAATCAGCCCCAGCATTTT. It yields the protein CASSPYGGESDSNQPQHF.

The chain employs TRBV28 and TRBJ1-2; 9 bases map to TRBD1. Germline V gene sequence: CDR1 MDHEN, CDR2 SYDVKM. J gave up 7 bases and V 5 bases, and 8 bases lay outside the gene matches. CDR3 size: 14 residues. DNA for the CDR3: TGTGCCAGCAGTCCAGGACAGGGGTTGGGTGGCTACACCTTC. This sequence encodes CASSPGQGLGGYTF.

The gene calls are TRBV29-1 and TRBJ2-3, with 13 bases matching TRBD2. The CDR3 covers 19 residues. The J segment lost 0 bases and the V segment lost 4 bases, leaving 13 bases of the junction unmatched. Looked up from germline, CDR1 is SQVTM and CDR2 is ANQGSEA. In DNA form, the CDR3 reads TGCAGCGTTGGGGGGACTAGCGGGATTAAGACCTCTAGCACAGATACGCAGTATTTT. Amino acids: CSVGGTSGIKTSSTDTQYF.

The chain recombines TRBV5-1 with TRBJ1-3; the D gene is possibly TRBD1 (5 bases). V dropped 4 bases and J dropped 4 bases, with 15 bases sitting between them. The CDR3 loop spans 15 amino acids. Germline loops: CDR1 SGHRS, CDR2 YFSETQ. The CDR3 protein is CASSGDGGTGNTIYF. The DNA for the CDR3 is TGCGCCAGCAGCGGAGACGGAGGGACGGGAAACACCATATATTTT.

The chain is built from TRBV28 and TRBJ2-3, with TRBD1 matching over 7 bases. The V and J ends lost 8 bases and 2 bases, in that order; junction bases with no gene match: 10. The CDR3 contains 15 residues. CDR1 is MDHEN and CDR2 is SYDVKM in the germline V gene. The CDR3 sequence is CASGITGAPTDTQYF. In nucleotides, the CDR3 is TGTGCCAGCGGAATCACAGGGGCGCCCACAGATACGCAGTATTTT.

In the case of this clone: In the same sample, other DNA sequences code for this CDR3. V and J are TRBV5-8 and TRBJ2-7; 7 nucleotides line up with TRBD2. The CDR3 loop spans 16 amino acids. Germline loops: CDR1 SGHTS, CDR2 YDEGEE. Germline trimming cut 4 bases from V and 5 bases from J; bases unmatched to any gene: 15. The CDR3 loop is CASSLAFGGSAHEQYF. DNA for the CDR3: TGTGCCAGCAGCCTGGCCTTCGGCGGGAGCGCCCACGAGCAGTACTTC.

This clone was found once. J is TRBJ2-7 and V is TRBV9; the D gene is possibly TRBD2 (6 bases). CDR3 size: 15 residues. Per the germline V gene, CDR1 is SGDLS and CDR2 is YYNGEE. Trimming removed 3 bases at V and 2 bases at J, with 15 bases between. The CDR3 protein is CASSAGGTPPYEQYF. Written as DNA, the CDR3 is TGTGCCAGCAGCGCTGGGGGGACTCCTCCCTACGAGCAGTACTTC.

This clone appeared once. V usage is TRBV2 and J usage is TRBJ1-4, with a possible D match to TRBD1 (5 bases). The CDR3 runs 15 residues. Trimming left V 6 bases short and J 3 bases short, with 14 bases between. The germline V gene has CDR1 SNHLY and CDR2 FYNNEI. CDR3 amino acids: CASREQAIANEKLFF. Written as DNA, the CDR3 is TGTGCCAGCAGAGAACAGGCGATTGCTAATGAAAAACTGTTTTTT.

This clone was observed a few times. The rearrangement uses TRBV7-6 and TRBJ2-1; TRBD2 is a possible D gene (6 bases). This CDR3 is built from 15 residues. V was cut by 1 base and J by 5 bases, with 12 bases left in between. Germline CDR1 and CDR2: SGHVS and FNYEAQ. CDR3 DNA: TGTGCCAGCAGCTTAGAAACTAGCAGAAACAATGAGCAGTTCTTC. Translating gives CASSLETSRNNEQFF.

The chain recombines TRBV2 with TRBJ2-7, with D unresolved. The V end lost 0 bases, the J end lost 7 bases, and 10 bases lay between the germline ends. Looked up from germline, CDR1 is SNHLY and CDR2 is FYNNEI. CDR3 length: 13 residues. CDR3 sequence: CASSEAPFLEQYF. The DNA of the CDR3 is TGTGCCAGCAGTGAAGCCCCCTTCCTGGAGCAGTACTTC. The full variable domain, with the rest looked up from reference TRBV2 and TRBJ2-7, is EPEVTQTPSHQVTQMGQEVILRCVPISNHLYFYWYRQILGQKVEFLVSFYNNEISEKSEIFDDQFSVERPDGSNFTLKIRSTKLEDSAMYFCASSEAPFLEQYFGPGTRLTVT.

V usage is TRBV9 and J usage is TRBJ2-3; TRBD1 is a possible D gene (6 bases). Germline V gene data show CDR1 as SGDLS and CDR2 as YYNGEE. CDR3 length equals 14 residues. The V and J ends lost 4 bases and 4 bases respectively, with 13 bases between them. CDR3 sequence reads: CASSLQGGADTQYF. CDR3 in DNA: TGTGCCAGCAGCCTTCAAGGGGGAGCAGATACGCAGTATTTT.

This chain joins TRBV29-1 and TRBJ2-3, with TRBD2 identical over 7 bases. From germline, CDR1 is SQVTM and CDR2 ANQGSEA. CDR3 length: 12 residues. V gave up 4 bases and J gave up 5 bases; unmatched junction bases: 3. CDR3: CSVGGGVDTQYF. The CDR3 coding sequence is TGCAGCGTTGGGGGGGGAGTAGATACGCAGTATTTT.

This clone was seen a handful of times. This sequence joins TRBV7-3 and TRBJ2-6; D not certain. Germline V CDR1 and CDR2: SGHTA, FQGTGA. The CDR3 runs to 13 residues. Trimming stripped 5 bases from V and 1 base from J, with 3 bases between. The DNA for the CDR3 is TGTGCCAGCAGCCCGTCTGGGGCCAACGTCCTGACTTTC. Amino acid sequence: CASSPSGANVLTF.

This clone was observed a few times. V usage is TRBV4-2 and J usage is TRBJ2-7; D possibly corresponds to TRBD2 (5 bases). CDR3 length: 15 amino acids. Germline CDR1 LGHNA, CDR2 YNFKEQ. V was clipped by 4 bases and J by 0 bases, with 13 bases between them. CDR3 sequence (DNA): TGTGCCAGCAGCCTTACCACTAGGTCCTCCTACGAGCAGTACTTC. Protein product: CASSLTTRSSYEQYF.

This clone has just one count. This chain links TRBV5-1 with TRBJ1-6; TRBD1 matches at 7 bases. Germline CDR1 and CDR2: SGHRS and YFSETQ. This CDR3 spans 15 amino acids. J was trimmed by 9 bases and V by 3 bases; bases with no gene match: 9. DNA of the CDR3: TGCGCCAGCAGCTCCCGGGACAGCAGTCGTTCACCCCTCCACTTT. Translating gives CASSSRDSSRSPLHF.

This rearrangement joins TRBV2 to TRBJ1-2; D unclear. This CDR3 has 14 amino acids. The V gene's germline CDR1 is SNHLY and CDR2 FYNNEI. V was clipped by 3 bases and J by 4 bases, with 12 bases between them. The CDR3, as DNA: TGTGCCAGCAGTGAGGAGGTCGGGCCCTATGGCTACACCTTC. Amino acids: CASSEEVGPYGYTF.

The J gene is TRBJ2-1, the V gene TRBV5-1, with TRBD2 matching over 11 bases. Trimming cost V 0 bases and J 14 bases; bases outside gene matches: 19. This CDR3 spans 18 amino acids. Germline loops: CDR1 SGHRS, CDR2 YFSETQ. The CDR3: CASSLETSGTPKSGVEFF. CDR3 DNA sequence: TGCGCCAGCAGCTTGGAGACTAGCGGGACCCCCAAGAGTGGGGTGGAGTTCTTC.

This chain joins TRBV9 and TRBJ2-6; D call uncertain. V was pared by 4 bases and J by 4 bases, with 9 bases between. The CDR3 length is 14 residues. Germline CDR1 reads SGDLS; CDR2 reads YYNGEE. CDR3 residues: CASSPVSGANVLTF. CDR3 nucleotides: TGTGCCAGCAGCCCGGTTTCGGGGGCCAACGTCCTGACTTTC.

This chain connects TRBV5-1 to TRBJ1-2, with TRBD1 matching 8 bases. V was pared by 4 bases and J by 2 bases, with 4 bases of the junction left unmatched. This CDR3 region has 14 residues. CDR1 SGHRS and CDR2 YFSETQ come from the germline V gene. The CDR3 spells CASSPTGVNYGYTF. CDR3 nucleotides: TGCGCCAGCAGCCCGACAGGGGTAAACTATGGCTACACCTTC.

The CDR3 loop is CASSVAPADSYEQYF. The CDR3, as DNA: TGTGCCAGCAGCGTAGCACCAGCGGATTCCTACGAGCAGTACTTC. The chain uses TRBV9 and TRBJ2-7; possibly TRBD2 for D (5 bases). Germline V gives CDR1 SGDLS, CDR2 YYNGEE. The ends were cut back, 0 bases at V and 1 base at J, with 11 bases in the middle. The CDR3 contains 15 residues.

A remark on this clone: One end of the junction varies from germline; a read error may be responsible. The same CDR3 also results from other DNA sequences found in this sample. V is TRBV15 and J is TRBJ1-2; D is unclear. The CDR3 has 13 amino acids. The germline V gene has CDR1 LNHNV and CDR2 YYDKDF (reference sequence). As DNA, the CDR3 is TGCGCCACCAGCAGCCTACTCTCGGATGGCTACACCTTC. It yields the protein CATSSLLSDGYTF.

A few counts support this clone. CDR3 region: CASSYGTGADTQYF. Written as DNA, the CDR3 is TGTGCCAGCAGTTACGGGACAGGGGCAGATACGCAGTATTTT. The rearrangement links TRBV6-6 to TRBJ2-3, with 10 positions matching TRBD1. Trimming at V came to 2 bases and at J to 4 bases, leaving 0 bases not matched to a gene. The length of the CDR3 is 14 residues. Germline V gene sequence: CDR1 MNHNY, CDR2 SVGAGI (reference sequence).

This rearrangement joins TRBV9 to TRBJ2-1, with a possible D match to TRBD1 (6 bases). CDR1 is SGDLS, CDR2 YYNGEE, per germline. The CDR3 is made up of 15 amino acids. V was cut by 1 base and J by 2 bases, with 10 bases left in between. CDR3 region: CASSVTGRPYNEQFF. The DNA for the CDR3 is TGTGCCAGCAGCGTAACAGGGCGACCCTACAATGAGCAGTTCTTC.